This T cell receptor beta chain is from a study of T cells in Graves' hyperthyroidism and ophthalmopathy (dated by TCRdb to the late 2010s). With respect to the entire study: Peripheral blood was collected at initial diagnosis, before any treatment. The paper reports TCR Vbeta CDR3 sequencing of some 140 peripheral blood samples: around 45 ophthalmopathy, under 80 hyperthyroidism and about 17 progressor patients. TCR V-J signatures able to tell the groups apart were searched for in a discovery cohort of 90 to 100 patients, of whom 40 to 45 had Graves' ophthalmopathy and more than 55 had stable Graves' hyperthyroidism. Thyroid tissue and blood T-cell repertoires from six Graves' hyperthyroidism patients were also compared in the study. After blood sampling, hyperthyroidism patients were treated with methimazole at a starting dose of 30 mg daily, and ophthalmopathy patients were treated with high-dose intravenous methylprednisolone. An independent validation cohort of under 20 hyperthyroidism patients and 15 or so patients who later progressed to ophthalmopathy tested prospective prediction of ophthalmopathy. For training and testing, the 100 or so patients in the discovery cohort were randomly divided in a 7:3 ratio.

In the ophthalmopathy patients, disease was moderately to severely active, with a Clinical Activity Score of 3 or more, a NOSPECS grade of 4 or more, and a duration of less than 3 months. Any patient with an uncontrolled infection, another autoimmune disease, pregnancy or lactation was excluded. Clinical symptoms, serum thyroxine and TRAb, thyroid ultrasound, and orbital computed tomography formed the basis for the diagnoses. PBMCs were isolated from roughly 10 ml of fresh peripheral blood by Ficoll-Paque density gradient centrifugation. Trizol reagent was used to extract total RNA, and RNA quality was then checked on an Agilent 2100 Bioanalyzer. From a lookup of the germline V gene (reference sequence), CDR1 and CDR2 are DFQATT and SNEGSKA. The CDR3 holds 14 amino acids from the cysteine to the phenylalanine. Only CDR3 DNA remains: 42 bases, in frame from the first base. V is pared back by 2 bases and J by 3 bases, with 13 bases lying between the germline termini.

Amplification of TCR beta CDR3 regions was carried out from RNA transcripts. For the first round of RT-PCR on the TCR CDR3, the HTBI primer set was used together with the Qiagen OneStep RT-PCR kit. A second multiplex PCR round built the libraries, followed by size selection and purification. The libraries were sequenced on an Illumina HiSeq2000 using paired-end 100 bp reads. The source study handled its data this way. SOAPnuke was used to process the raw data, throwing out any read that contained adapters or uncalled bases, had a mean Phred below 15, or lacked an exact constant-primer or identifier match. High-quality paired reads were merged with COPE v1.2.5, and unique nucleotide sequences were defined as clonotypes. Clonotypes were aligned to IMGT TRBV, TRBD and TRBJ reference segments using MiTCR v1.1. The analysis was restricted to V-J combinations with a frequency above 0.0001, which together covered just over 99% of the repertoires. The TCS score was defined as the ratio of F50 (clonal expansion) to E x V (chaos), calculated using BLOSUM62-based TCRdist between CDR3 peptides within each V-J. Welch's t-statistics and random forest reduced 500 to 650 V-J features to about 13, which were used in a naive Bayes classifier (R e1071). The Morisita-Horn index was used to measure how similar the thyroid and blood repertoires were. TCRdb's own reprocessing of the public reads used fastp at Q25 and MiXCR and kept productive beta chains. Each CDR3 protein gets just one entry, which takes the most common genes and DNA from the rows behind it. None of the V and J calls come from the authors' own analysis; TCRdb made them. The sample table records approximately 610,000 distinct CDR3 sequences; around 15% of these occur just once. The ten most abundant clones make up about 4.5% of the sample.

Study-level results and caveats: A 13 V-J signature model separated ophthalmopathy from stable hyperthyroidism, with roughly 88% sensitivity and about 81% specificity in cross-validation and 80%/75% in testing. Most expanded thyroid clonotypes (frequency above 0.001) were also found in blood, which suggests that blood repertoires may mirror thyroid immune responses. Sample size was not statistically predetermined, and blinding of investigators to group allocation was not performed. In validation, the model predicted progression to ophthalmopathy a median of 6.5 months before onset, with approximately 68% sensitivity and 72.22% specificity.

This clonotype was found many times. Its antigen target is currently unknown. No much larger clone exists at a distance of one base, and base qualities are not known. The sequence links TRBV20-1 to TRBJ1-1, with the D segment identity uncertain. The sample consisted of blood. This receptor was obtained from a woman in her thirties or forties with Graves' ophthalmopathy. This receptor has the CDR3 CSARQFNWDTEAFF. The DNA sequence is given as TGCAGTGCTAGACAGTTCAATTGGGACACTGAAGCTTTCTTT.